This T cell receptor (beta chain) came from a study of cytomegalovirus exposure and HLA in healthy donors (dated by TCRdb to the late 2010s). For the study in its entirety: An earlier analysis of approximately 640 of the donors reported about 250 Gb of sequence data and approximately 110 million unique TCR beta sequences from about 179 million T cells. Donor age, sex, ethnicity and CMV serostatus were compiled together with the repertoire data. In a later genetic analysis, genome-wide SNP genotypes for about three fifths of the 666 donors were used, and that subset was treated as a discovery cohort. An early release covering more than 500 HLA-typed donors comprised approximately 300 gigabases of sequencing data and approximately 85 million unique TCR sequences. An earlier analysis of several hundred of the donors applied high-throughput TCR beta sequencing to assess whether each TCR beta V gene segment acted as functional or pseudogenic. The study profiled the T cell repertoires of some 610 subjects by immunosequencing and related them to cytomegalovirus serostatus. A later analysis re-examined previously published TCR beta repertoires from just over 650 donors and added high-resolution HLA genotyping to investigate patterns of TCR occurrence. The number of donors typed differed by locus, with roughly 629-640 for A, B, C, DRB1 and DQB1, more than 500 for DQA1, 606 for DPA1, and approximately 470 for DPB1. The study was designed to test whether signatures of past pathogen exposure could be identified by cataloging public T cell receptors. Among 300 to 450 genotyped donors of the cohort, an average of approximately 230,000 unique TCR beta nucleotide sequences were sequenced per donor, around 18% of them non-productive. Both class I and class II loci were covered by HLA typing, at four-digit resolution. A few DR-DQ haplotypes were treated as single units for association and clustering because of strong linkage in the cohort. Every discovery cohort repertoire had been produced on one sequencing platform. In addition to the first cohort of 666 subjects, a separate validation cohort of 100 to 150 different subjects was used. Rather than using new phenotypic data, the later analysis identified candidate immune exposures from TCR beta sequences and from how often those sequences occurred across donors. Of the 300 to 500 genotyped donors, 81% were placed in the genetic ancestry cluster associated with self-reported Caucasian donors. To predict cytomegalovirus infection status, the study brought together high-throughput TCR immunosequencing, statistical association of individual TCRs with disease status, and machine learning. What the work shows at the level of the full study, not this receptor alone: Immune exposure information for the cohort was limited to CMV serostatus. The cohort was sequenced for TCR beta chains only, and without alpha or paired-chain data the features that could be detected were limited. A further reported finding was that TCR beta sequences accurately predicted the HLA-A and HLA-B alleles for most subjects in the first cohort. In the study, approximately 150 TCR beta chains were listed as associated with cytomegalovirus. In a later analysis, some 18,000 TCR beta sequences were associated with specific HLA alleles at a false discovery rate of 0.05. An earlier analysis of approximately 600 of the donors showed that most TCR beta V segments appeared in productive rearrangements either about 87% or about 30% of the time, which broadly matched IMGT annotations. Most TCR sequences were seen in very few donors, while some public TCRs were found in many individuals. The authors suggested that the approach could potentially be extended to other disease states and immunological phenotypes. The presence/absence analyses assumed that sequencing depth was roughly uniform across donors, and that assumption may not be true. The 87-base-pair reads could not distinguish some IMGT-functional V segments, including TRBV6-2 and TRBV6-3, so those segments were excluded. Correlated functional status among segregating V segments might be attributable to linkage disequilibrium, but an unknown experimental factor could not be ruled out. A cluster of highly shared sequence variants was judged likely to represent a technical artifact of the sequencing pipeline. In a later analysis, HLA-associated TCR beta chains showed more clonal expansion and lower generation probabilities than non-associated chains that were equally common. In both the original and validation cohorts, the classifier was reported to diagnose cytomegalovirus status with high specificity and sensitivity. In a later genetic analysis, fewer N-insertions in productive TCRs were reported among donors in an Asian-associated ancestry cluster than the roughly 640-donor mean. According to a later analysis, most CMV-associated TCR beta chains appeared to be HLA-restricted, and the HLA associations seemed to be driven largely by CMV exposure. A later genetic analysis associated a missense DCLRE1C variant with V-gene and J-gene trimming of TCR beta chains, and an independent cohort replicated the association. Three of the identified cytomegalovirus-associated TCR beta chains were confirmed in vitro to be specific for cytomegalovirus antigens. Because some donors lacked HLA typing at each locus, the association tests relied only on the typed subset. In a later analysis, the rate of TCR association differed among HLA loci, with DRB1 alleles having the most associated TCRs and HLA-C alleles having the fewest. Several of the top co-occurrence clusters appeared to be linked to parvovirus B19, influenza, CMV and Epstein-Barr virus, according to a later analysis. Strong co-occurrence of HLA alleles, especially DR and DQ, made assigning TCR associations to individual alleles difficult. The earlier analysis of about 600 of the donors excluded approximately 15 rarely observed V segments, including chromosome 9 orphons, because counts were too low.

The cohort was made up of 500 to 850 healthy bone marrow donors. All cohort members were sampled while nominally healthy, although unrecorded immune exposures were likely present. The donor tested CMV seronegative and was one of the 352 seronegative cohort members. A peripheral blood sample was collected from each donor, and TCR beta sequencing was performed on peripheral blood mononuclear cells. Genomic DNA was extracted from the blood cell samples with the Qiagen DNeasy Blood Extraction Kit. As concerns this clone: It has no known antigen specificity. Base qualities are not recorded, but no much larger clone differs from it by a single base.

Library preparation used the immunoSEQ multiplex PCR assay. A mixture of 60 forward primers for TCR Vbeta segments and 13 reverse primers for TCR Jbeta segments was used in the multiplex PCR. The CDR3 region of rearranged TCR beta genes was amplified from genomic DNA with a multiplex PCR assay. The Illumina HiSeq System was used to sequence the amplified TCR beta libraries as 87-base-pair reads. On the study's bioinformatics: Across the 666 repertoires, a later analysis counted roughly 77 million unique TCR beta chains, around 11 million of which were shared by at least two donors. A nearest-neighbor algorithm error-corrected the raw reads and collapsed the reads into unique sequences, merging closely related sequences to remove PCR and sequencing errors. To assign V, D and J gene segments, CDR3 sequences were aligned to IMGT reference sequences. For a sequence to be retained, a match of at least six nucleotides was required to both a V gene segment and a J gene segment. A rearrangement counted as productive if the CDR3 had no stop codons and remained in frame with V and J, and every other rearrangement counted as non-productive. CDR3 was defined by IMGT convention, running from the second conserved V-encoded cysteine to the conserved J-encoded phenylalanine. The earlier analysis of some 550 of the donors excluded any sequence lacking an unambiguous match to a single V gene segment. In an earlier analysis of 450 to 750 of the donors, a V segment was called functional when productive rearrangements were above 56.7%, and segregating when the standard deviation between donors exceeded 5%. A statistical classification framework was built to diagnose cytomegalovirus status from the catalog of TCR beta chain sequences. A later analysis assigned V and J genes by comparing TCR nucleotide sequences with IMGT/GENE-DB human TR gene sequences. A later analysis assigned CDR3 sequences and most-parsimonious VDJ recombination scenarios with the TCRdist pipeline. In a later analysis, each TCR beta chain was defined by its CDR3 amino acid sequence together with its V-gene family, and reads without a unique V-gene family were excluded. In a later analysis, fewer than 600 highly shared, low-generation-probability nucleotide sequences were removed to address suspected cross-contamination and a sequencing artifact. For each public chain, a later analysis derived a clonal expansion index from normalized ranks of inferred template counts within each repertoire. In a later analysis, generation probabilities were computed using a VDJ recombination model fitted to out-of-frame rearrangements, and the results were checked against IGoR. A later analysis scored TCR-TCR, TCR-HLA and TCR-CMV co-occurrence with hypergeometric tests, applying a repertoire-size bias correction to TCR pairs. A later analysis estimated false discovery rates by permuting HLA or CMV assignments 20 times. A later analysis grouped co-occurring TCRs with DBSCAN, adding TCRdist sequence similarity when clustering within HLA-allele-positive subsets. Repertoires with fewer than 30,000 or more than 120,000 public chains, plus five repertoires with anomalous nucleotide sharing, were excluded from co-occurrence clustering. This immuneACCESS table, as held by TCRdb, lists in-frame sequences with V and J called but not all clones. Of the missing ones, under half trace to an unresolved V gene in checked studies; the others have no known cause. The V and J calls and clone size were taken over from that table, and D and trimming were inferred from the DNA. Recorded for this sample are 200,000 to 250,000 clones; 65% to 80% of them occurred a single time. About 14% of the sample rests with the top ten.

From cysteine to phenylalanine, the CDR3 is 15 amino acids long. Only the CDR3 portion is preserved as DNA: 45 bases, with reading frame beginning at the first base. From the germline V gene (reference sequence), CDR1 is SEHNR and CDR2 is FQNEAQ. Clipping removes 1 base from V and 5 bases from J, with 4 as the unmatched junction base count. The V and J genes are TRBV7-9 and TRBJ2-7, and 11 junctional nucleotides match TRBD2. The sample taken for sequencing was PBMCs. The source of this sequence is a man aged 40-49 years in good health and CMV-seronegative. The sequenced DNA is TGTGCCAGCAGCTTAGAGCCTAGCGGGAGGAACGAGCAGTACTTC. It is translated as CASSLEPSGRNEQYF.